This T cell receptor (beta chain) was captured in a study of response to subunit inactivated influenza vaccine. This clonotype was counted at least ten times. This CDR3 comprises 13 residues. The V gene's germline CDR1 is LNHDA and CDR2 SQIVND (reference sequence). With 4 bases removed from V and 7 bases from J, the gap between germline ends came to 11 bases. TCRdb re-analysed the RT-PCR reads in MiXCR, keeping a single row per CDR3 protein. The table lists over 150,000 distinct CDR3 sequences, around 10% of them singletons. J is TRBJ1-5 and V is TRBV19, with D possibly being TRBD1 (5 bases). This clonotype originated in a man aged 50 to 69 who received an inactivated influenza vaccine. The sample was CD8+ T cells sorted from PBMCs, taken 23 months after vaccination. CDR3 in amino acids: CASSKTVWQPQHF. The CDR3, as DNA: TGTGCCAGTAGTAAGACAGTTTGGCAGCCCCAGCATTTT.